These 24 T cell receptor beta chains were all obtained from the same sample, sequenced in a study of T cell therapy after organ transplantation. The method was immunoSEQ multiplex PCR; TCRdb's version includes in-frame clones alone and lacks a portion of them. The sample carries 1,500 to 2,000 clones, approximately 80% recorded once. These receptors have no identified antigens. This specimen consisted of CD8+ T cells from blood, obtained before autologous CMV-specific T cell therapy. The receptors come from a human patient who had received a solid organ transplant and had CMV disease.

This rearrangement joins TRBV9 to TRBJ2-3; 10 bases line up with TRBD1. Trimming took 2 bases from V and 1 from J; bases not matched to a gene: 4. CDR3 length: 16 residues. CDR1 and CDR2 from the germline V gene are SGDLS and YYNGEE. CDR3 bases: TGTGCCAGCAGCGTTGGACAGGGGGTCGGCACAGATACGCAGTATTTT. Protein product: CASSVGQGVGTDTQYF.

The rearrangement links TRBV19 to TRBJ2-1, with D perhaps TRBD2 (6 bases). Trimming shortened V by 5 bases and J by 7 bases, and 30 bases separated the two germline ends. This CDR3 comprises 19 residues. Germline V gene lookup returns CDR1 LNHDA and CDR2 SQIVND (reference sequence). The CDR3 protein is CASSLRDFDPRTQENEQFF. CDR3 DNA: TGTGCCAGTAGTCTTCGGGACTTTGATCCCCGGACACAGGAGAATGAGCAGTTCTTC.

The rearrangement joins TRBV4-3 to TRBJ2-1; D is ambiguous. CDR1 and CDR2 from the germline V gene are LGHNA and YSLEER. This CDR3 has 12 amino acids. Deletions cut 0 bases from V and 14 bases from J, with 11 bases between. Written as DNA, the CDR3 is TGCGCCAGCAGCCAAGATAGCATCTGGGAGTTCTTC. This gives the protein CASSQDSIWEFF.

The chain recombines TRBV29-1 with TRBJ2-1; tentative D call: TRBD1 (5 bases). Germline V lookup: CDR1 SQVTM, CDR2 ANQGSEA. The germline V and J ends were trimmed by 2 bases and 8 bases, with 10 bases remaining between them. CDR3 length equals 12 residues. This CDR3 reads CSVESRADEQFF. The CDR3 nucleotides read TGCAGCGTTGAAAGCAGGGCCGATGAGCAGTTCTTC.

The chain carries TRBV6-5 and TRBJ1-5; D gene unclear. V was cut by 0 bases and J by 9 bases, with 12 bases left in between. From germline, CDR1 is MNHEY and CDR2 SVGAGI. The CDR3 length is 14 residues. DNA of the CDR3: TGTGCCAGCAGTTACTCGGCGGACCCCGGGCCCCAGCATTTT. This codes for CASSYSADPGPQHF.

The chain recombines TRBV23-1 with TRBJ1-5; no definite D call. TRBV23-1 is designated an ORF whose function remains uncertain. Trimming took 3 bases from V and 3 from J, leaving 15 bases between them. CDR3 size: 16 residues. This CDR3 reads CASSHSLGGSNQPQHF. The DNA for the CDR3 is TGCGCCAGCAGTCATTCTTTGGGAGGTTCCAATCAGCCCCAGCATTTT.

The chain uses TRBV19 and TRBJ1-1; the D gene is possibly TRBD1 (5 bases). The CDR3 has 12 residues. The germline V gene encodes CDR1 LNHDA and CDR2 SQIVND (reference sequence). V was clipped by 9 bases and J by 1 base, with 9 bases between them. The CDR3 reads CASGTGNTEAFF. As DNA, the CDR3 is TGTGCCAGCGGGACGGGGAACACTGAAGCTTTCTTT.

V gene TRBV25-1 combines with J gene TRBJ1-2, with D possibly being TRBD1 (5 bases). CDR1 is MGHDK, CDR2 SYGVNS, per germline. The V gene lost 3 bases and the J gene lost 2 bases, with 7 bases spanning the gap. The CDR3 has 13 amino acids. In nucleotides, the CDR3 is TGTGCCAGCAGTGAGCAGGGAAACTATGGCTACACCTTC. Translating gives CASSEQGNYGYTF.

The V and J genes are TRBV9 and TRBJ2-3, with 8 bases fitting TRBD2. Germline V lookup: CDR1 SGDLS, CDR2 YYNGEE. The CDR3 has 16 residues. The V segment lost 3 bases and the J segment 0 bases; nucleotides outside the gene matches: 6. CDR3 nucleotides: TGTGCCAGCAGCGAGGAAGCGGGAGTGAGCACAGATACGCAGTATTTT. Residues: CASSEEAGVSTDTQYF.

This clone has more than one count but fewer than ten. The V gene is TRBV30, the J gene TRBJ2-7; perhaps TRBD2 as D (5 bases). The V gene's germline CDR1 is GTSNPN and CDR2 SVGIG (reference sequence). Deletions cut 2 bases from V and 0 bases from J, with 8 bases between. The length of the CDR3 is 13 residues. This CDR3 is CAWSSGFSYEQYF. CDR3 nucleotides: TGTGCCTGGAGTTCGGGGTTCTCCTACGAGCAGTACTTC.

This chain links TRBV6-6 with TRBJ1-2; TRBD1 aligns across 9 bases. The junction had 5 bases not matched to a gene; V was cut back by 5 bases and J by 1 base. Germline V gene lookup returns CDR1 MNHNY and CDR2 SVGAGI (reference sequence). This CDR3 is 15 amino acids long. CDR3 amino acids: CASSDRDRVNYGYTF. CDR3 DNA sequence: TGTGCCAGCAGTGATAGGGACAGGGTTAACTATGGCTACACCTTC.

The V gene is TRBV19, the J gene TRBJ2-7, with D possibly matching TRBD1 (6 bases). This CDR3 comprises 13 residues. Germline loops: CDR1 LNHDA, CDR2 SQIVND (reference sequence). Deletions cut 5 bases from V and 3 bases from J, with 11 bases between. CDR3 nucleotides: TGTGCCAGTAGTGCAGGGGACCACTACGAGCAGTACTTC. Protein: CASSAGDHYEQYF.

The chain uses TRBV6-5 and TRBJ1-2; 7 nucleotides line up with TRBD1. The CDR3 covers 14 residues. Trimming took 0 bases from V and 5 from J; bases not matched to a gene: 3. CDR1 is MNHEY, CDR2 SVGAGI, per germline. The CDR3 DNA reads as TGTGCCAGCAGTTACTCTGAGACAGGGTATGGCTACACCTTC. Amino acid sequence: CASSYSETGYGYTF.

This chain links TRBV4-2 with TRBJ2-7, with a weak D call TRBD2 (5 bases). Trimming removed 0 bases from V and 2 bases from J, with 23 bases in between. The germline V gene encodes CDR1 LGHNA and CDR2 YNFKEQ. The CDR3 runs 19 residues. The CDR3 spells CASSQEVPVGYLTTYEQYF. In DNA form, the CDR3 reads TGTGCCAGCAGCCAAGAAGTGCCCGTCGGCTATTTGACTACCTACGAGCAGTACTTC.

This clone occurred a few times. This chain joins TRBV29-1 and TRBJ2-3, with a possible D match to TRBD2 (6 bases). From germline, CDR1 is SQVTM and CDR2 ANQGSEA. V dropped 5 bases and J dropped 2 bases, with 17 bases sitting between them. The length of the CDR3 is 15 residues. The CDR3: CSVPGLSGSTDTQYF. The CDR3 DNA sequence: TGCAGCGTTCCCGGACTATCGGGGTCCACAGATACGCAGTATTTT.

This clone has just a few counts. This chain joins TRBV7-9 and TRBJ2-2; 10 bases are a match to TRBD2. This CDR3 comprises 16 residues. Germline CDR1 SEHNR, CDR2 FQNEAQ (reference sequence). V was pared by 8 bases and J by 1 base, with 7 bases of the junction left unmatched. CDR3 sequence (DNA): TGTGCCAGCGCCGGGGCTAGCGGGGGGAACACCGGGGAGCTGTTTTTT. It encodes CASAGASGGNTGELFF.

This chain uses TRBV7-9 with TRBJ2-7; 9 positions agree with TRBD1. Trimming at V came to 3 bases and at J to 8 bases, leaving 5 bases not matched to a gene. Germline assignment: CDR1 SEHNR and CDR2 FQNEAQ (reference sequence). This CDR3 region has 13 residues. The CDR3 DNA reads as TGTGCCAGCAGCTTGCCGGGACAGGGCCAGCAGTACTTC. Translation: CASSLPGQGQQYF. Looking up the rest from reference TRBV7-9 and TRBJ2-7 gives the full variable domain: DTGVSQNPRHKITKRGQNVTFRCDPISEHNRLYWYRQTLGQGPEFLTYFQNEAQLEKSRLLSDRFSAERPKGSFSTLEIQRTEQGDSAMYLCASSLPGQGQQYFGPGTRLTVT.

CDR3 in amino acids: CASSIRDRRFEAFF. In DNA form, the CDR3 reads TGTGCCAGTAGTATCCGGGACAGAAGATTTGAAGCTTTCTTT. The chain couples TRBV19 to TRBJ1-1; TRBD1 matches at 7 bases. CDR1 is LNHDA and CDR2 is SQIVND in the germline V gene (reference sequence). After removal of 3 bases from V and 7 bases from J, the junction contained 8 bases not matched to a gene. The CDR3 totals 14 residues.

This clone is a singleton in its sample. The CDR3 loop is CASSLRTSGGTQETQYF. CDR3 DNA sequence: TGCGCCAGCAGCCTCAGGACTAGCGGGGGGACGCAAGAGACCCAGTACTTC. The rearrangement joins TRBV4-1 to TRBJ2-5; 14 nucleotides align to TRBD2. Looked up from germline, CDR1 is MGHRA and CDR2 is YSYEKL. The CDR3 length is 17 residues. With V trimmed by 4 bases and J by 2 bases, 6 bases remained unmatched.

Only a few counts were recorded for this clone. The chain recombines TRBV4-3 with TRBJ1-2, with D uncertain. The CDR3 runs to 15 residues. V was cut by 0 bases and J by 5 bases, with 13 bases left in between. Germline CDR1 and CDR2: LGHNA and YSLEER. DNA for the CDR3: TGCGCCAGCAGCCAAGATTGGTTGTCTTTTTATGGCTACACCTTC. This gives the protein CASSQDWLSFYGYTF.

The chain couples TRBV19 to TRBJ1-2, with a weak D call TRBD1 (6 bases). Trimming took off 4 bases at V and 5 bases at J, with 17 bases between the two ends. From germline, CDR1 is LNHDA and CDR2 SQIVND (reference sequence). The CDR3 runs 15 residues. CDR3 sequence: CASSTPRDNGYGYTF. For the CDR3, the DNA is TGTGCCAGTAGTACCCCCCGGGACAATGGTTATGGCTACACCTTC.

The CDR3 loop is CASSLTTGAYNEQFF. In DNA, the CDR3 is TGCGCCAGCAGCTTAACGACAGGGGCTTACAATGAGCAGTTCTTC. V is TRBV4-3 and J is TRBJ2-1; the match to TRBD1 covers 8 bases. V dropped 5 bases and J dropped 4; count of bases not matched to a gene: 7. Germline CDR1 reads LGHNA; CDR2 reads YSLEER. CDR3 length: 15 residues.

Here the CDR3 DNA reads TGTGCCAGCAGTTTGAGAGGGCCAAACAATGAGCAGTTCTTC. This codes for CASSLRGPNNEQFF. The chain recombines TRBV28 with TRBJ2-1, with D possibly being TRBD2 (5 bases). Trimming took 3 bases from V and 5 from J, leaving 11 bases between them. The CDR3 is 14 residues long. Germline CDR1 MDHEN, CDR2 SYDVKM.

J is TRBJ2-1 and V is TRBV5-6; D is undetermined. The length of the CDR3 is 13 residues. Trimming took 0 bases from V and 8 from J, leaving 9 bases between them. Germline V gene sequence: CDR1 SGHDT, CDR2 YYEEEE. The CDR3 region is CASSLETSDEQFF. The CDR3 DNA is TGTGCCAGCAGCTTGGAAACTTCCGATGAGCAGTTCTTC.